The T cell receptor (beta chain) described here comes from a study of blood T cells in healthy people across ages. A sample-barcoded 5' primer and a J-beta primer mix were used in a second PCR of roughly 7 to 12 cycles. TCRdb reprocessed the 5' RACE reads via MiXCR and lists one record per CDR3 protein. The sample gives about 1.6 million distinct CDR3 sequences, around 35% of which show up once; around 11% is in the top ten. The table lists this clonotype with a few counts. This TCR came from a woman between 25 and 40 years old in good health. Specimen: blood.

The CDR3, as DNA: TGTGCCAGCAGTTATCTTCGGACCTCCGCAGATACGCAGTATTTT. Translated, it gives CASSYLRTSADTQYF. V gene TRBV6-5 combines with J gene TRBJ2-3; D gene unclear. Trimming left V 3 bases short and J 4 bases short, with 14 bases between. The CDR3 totals 15 residues. Per the germline V gene, CDR1 is MNHEY and CDR2 is SVGAGI.